This T cell receptor beta chain was observed in a study of tumor-infiltrating lymphocytes in oesophageal squamous cell carcinoma. The CDR3 totals 14 residues. Germline CDR1 reads SGHVS; CDR2 reads FNYEAQ. Unmatched junction bases numbered 6, after V lost 5 bases and J lost 5 bases. One entry per CDR3 protein results from TCRdb running MiXCR on the PCR reads. Here the sample spans almost 20,000 distinct CDR3 sequences, under 40% being singletons. This clonotype originated in a male donor with esophageal squamous cell carcinoma. The gene calls are TRBV7-6 and TRBJ2-5; 9 bases agree with TRBD1. Sequenced sample: blood. The CDR3 region is CASSDRGLMETQYF. Written as DNA, the CDR3 is TGTGCCAGCAGCGACAGGGGGTTAATGGAGACCCAGTACTTC. Full variable domain (missing parts from reference TRBV7-6 and TRBJ2-5): GAGVSQSPRYKVTKRGQDVALRCDPISGHVSLYWYRQALGQGPEFLTYFNYEAQQDKSGLPNDRFSAERPEGSISTLTIQRTEQRDSAMYRCASSDRGLMETQYFGPGTRLLVL.